These 27 T cell receptor beta chains originate from one sample sequenced in a study of blood T cell repertoires in COVID-19 (dated by TCRdb to 2020 to 2022). Library preparation employed the immunoSEQ multiplex PCR assay. This is the immuneACCESS table as TCRdb keeps it, with only in-frame sequences that have V and J called. A part of the clones is gone; compared with another copy, unresolved V genes explain less than half, and the rest is unexplained. This sample has around 230,000 clones in its table, and roughly 84% of those were observed once. The top ten clones comprise around 2.4% of the sample. The sample was peripheral blood. The receptors were gathered from a man aged 40-55 years who had recovered from COVID-19.

V gene TRBV11-3 combines with J gene TRBJ2-7; 7 bases align to TRBD1. The V gene's germline CDR1 is SGHNT and CDR2 YENEEA. V shed 5 bases and J 6 bases; nucleotides not matched to a gene: 7. The CDR3 runs to 13 residues. CDR3 residues: CASSTGTVPEQYF. CDR3 DNA sequence: TGTGCCAGCAGCACCGGGACAGTCCCCGAGCAGTACTTC.

The genes are TRBV11-2 and TRBJ2-2, with no clear D. The germline CDR1 and CDR2 sequences are SGHAT and FQNNGV. Between the trimmed V and J ends, which lost 1 base and 5 bases, there was a span of 17 bases. This CDR3 comprises 17 residues. CDR3 region: CASSLGVGGGTTGELFF. The CDR3 DNA sequence: TGTGCCAGCAGCTTAGGAGTCGGTGGCGGAACTACCGGGGAGCTGTTTTTT.

The chain has TRBV5-5 and TRBJ2-7; 8 positions match TRBD2. The CDR3 sequence is 15 residues long. Germline CDR1 reads SGHKS; CDR2 reads YYEKEE (reference sequence). Trimming at V came to 0 bases and at J to 4 bases, leaving 6 bases not matched to a gene. CDR3 nucleotides: TGTGCCAGCAGCTTGGCCGGGAGGGGGGATTACGAGCAGTACTTC. Translating gives CASSLAGRGDYEQYF.

The V gene is TRBV5-1, the J gene TRBJ2-5; D might be TRBD2 (6 bases). V gave up 1 base and J gave up 2 bases, with 18 bases separating them. Germline assignment: CDR1 SGHRS and CDR2 YFSETQ. This CDR3 region has 17 residues. The CDR3 nucleotides are TGCGCCAGCAGCTTGATTGGCTCTGCGGGGAGACAAGAGACCCAGTACTTC. It is translated as CASSLIGSAGRQETQYF.

This clone was counted a single time. V gene TRBV5-1 combines with J gene TRBJ2-1, with TRBD2 matching 11 bases. After removal of 1 base from V and 7 bases from J, the junction contained 4 bases not matched to a gene. This CDR3 has 15 residues. The V gene's germline CDR1 is SGHRS and CDR2 YFSETQ. In DNA, the CDR3 is TGCGCCAGCAGCTTGAGGCTAGCGGGAGGTAATGAGCAGTTCTTC. Amino acids: CASSLRLAGGNEQFF.

This clone was counted only a few times. Here the CDR3 reads CSVEDPGYQPQHF. As DNA, the CDR3 is TGCAGCGTTGAAGATCCAGGTTATCAGCCCCAGCATTTT. The rearrangement uses TRBV29-1 and TRBJ1-5; D remains unclear. V lost 0 bases, J lost 5 bases, and 8 bases lay in between. Germline V gene sequence: CDR1 SQVTM, CDR2 ANQGSEA. The CDR3 extends over 13 amino acids. Supplemented by reference TRBV29-1 and TRBJ1-5, the full variable domain reads SAVISQKPSRDICQRGTSLTIQCQVDSQVTMMFWYRQQPGQSLTLIATANQGSEATYESGFVIDKFPISRPNLTFSTLTVSNMSPEDSSIYLCSVEDPGYQPQHFGDGTRLSIL.

This clone was recorded only once. The chain carries TRBV7-8 and TRBJ2-2, with TRBD1 matching over 7 bases. V was pared by 5 bases and J by 0 bases, with 9 bases of the junction left unmatched. Germline assignment: CDR1 SGHVS and CDR2 FQNEAQ. The CDR3 sequence is 17 residues long. CDR3 nucleotides: TGTGCCAGCAGCCCTAGAGGGACAGTCTCGAACACCGGGGAGCTGTTTTTT. Translation gives CASSPRGTVSNTGELFF.

This clone was found many times. This sequence joins TRBV6-2 or TRBV6-3 and TRBJ2-7; TRBD2 agrees at 9 bases. The trim removed 3 bases at V and 3 bases at J, leaving 3 bases unmatched. Germline V gene data show CDR1 as MNHEY and CDR2 as SVGEGT. The CDR3 sequence is 14 residues long. CDR3 residues: CASSYVREGYEQYF. The CDR3 nucleotides are TGTGCCAGCAGTTATGTGCGGGAGGGCTACGAGCAGTACTTC.

This clone was seen once. The V call is TRBV7-9, the J call TRBJ1-1; possibly TRBD1 for D (6 bases). Trimming removed 9 bases at V and 1 base at J, with 9 bases between. This CDR3 comprises 12 residues. Germline-derived CDR1 and CDR2 are SEHNR and FQNEAQ (reference sequence). CDR3 sequence reads: CASRRGNTEAFF. CDR3 bases: TGTGCCAGTCGCAGGGGGAACACTGAAGCTTTCTTT.

The DNA for the CDR3 is TGCAGCCCCACTAATGGTACTGAAGCTTTCTTT. It translates to CSPTNGTEAFF. This chain joins TRBV20-1 and TRBJ1-1; no reliable D call. CDR1 DFQATT and CDR2 SNEGSKA come from the germline V gene (reference sequence). The CDR3 has 11 residues.

The chain combines TRBV19 with TRBJ1-4, with a weak D call TRBD1 (6 bases). CDR3 length equals 15 residues. Germline CDR1 is LNHDA and CDR2 is SQIVND (reference sequence). V lost 3 bases and J lost 5, with 13 bases in between. CDR3 bases: TGTGCCAGTAGTATTTATTCAGGGGAAAATGAAAAACTGTTTTTT. Its translation is CASSIYSGENEKLFF.

CDR3 nucleotides: TGTGCCAGTAGTATAAACCAAGCTAGGTTGGAGACCCAGTACTTC. Translated: CASSINQARLETQYF. V usage is TRBV19 and J usage is TRBJ2-5, with no clear D. The germline CDR1 and CDR2 sequences are LNHDA and SQIVND (reference sequence). The V end lost 2 bases, the J end lost 5 bases, and 15 bases lay between the germline ends. CDR3 length: 15 amino acids. The entire variable domain, with the rest obtained from reference TRBV19 and TRBJ2-5, is as follows: DGGITQSPKYLFRKEGQNVTLSCEQNLNHDAMYWYRQDPGQGLRLIYYSQIVNDFQKGDIAEGYSVSREKKESFPLTVTSAQKNPTAFYLCASSINQARLETQYFGPGTRLLVL.

The chain links TRBV19 to TRBJ2-2; 9 nucleotides match TRBD1. Germline CDR1 and CDR2: LNHDA and SQIVND (reference sequence). Trimming took 9 bases from V and 1 from J; bases not matched to a gene: 3. The CDR3 contains 14 residues. The CDR3 DNA sequence: TGTGCCAGCAAGGACAGGGGGAACACCGGGGAGCTGTTTTTT. Translation gives CASKDRGNTGELFF.

The V and J genes are TRBV12-3 or TRBV12-4 and TRBJ1-1; D may be TRBD1 (5 bases). The ends were cut back, 6 bases at V and 7 bases at J, with 12 bases in the middle. This CDR3 region has 12 residues. CDR3 bases: TGTGCCAGCAGGGACGACAGAGATGAAGCTTTCTTT. Amino acid sequence: CASRDDRDEAFF.

This clone was seen once. The V gene is TRBV11-2, the J gene TRBJ2-7; 7 bases align to TRBD2. This CDR3 is built from 15 residues. Per germline, CDR1 SGHAT and CDR2 FQNNGV. Trimming removed 4 bases from V and 0 bases from J; junction bases left unmatched: 6. The CDR3: CASSYYGGSSYEQYF. The DNA for the CDR3 is TGTGCCAGCAGCTACTACGGGGGGAGCTCCTACGAGCAGTACTTC.

V and J are TRBV9 and TRBJ1-2, with 8 bases aligning to TRBD1. The CDR3 is made up of 14 amino acids. Unmatched junction bases numbered 2, after V lost 0 bases and J lost 4 bases. The germline V gene encodes CDR1 SGDLS and CDR2 YYNGEE. This CDR3 reads CASSVGTGPYGYTF. The CDR3 DNA is TGTGCCAGCAGCGTAGGGACAGGGCCCTATGGCTACACCTTC.

The gene calls are TRBV7-9 and TRBJ1-2; 9 bases agree with TRBD1. This CDR3 has 15 amino acids. The V and J ends lost 7 bases and 12 bases, in that order; junction bases with no gene match: 18. Germline values: CDR1 SEHNR, CDR2 FQNEAQ (reference sequence). The CDR3, as DNA: TGTGCCAGCAACCTAATCAGGGACAGGGTAGACGAGAACACCTTC. Translating gives CASNLIRDRVDENTF.

The genes are TRBV29-1 and TRBJ1-5, with D maybe TRBD1 (6 bases). The CDR3 loop spans 18 amino acids. CDR1 is SQVTM, CDR2 ANQGSEA, per germline. Trimming shortened V by 1 base and J by 2 bases, and 21 bases separated the two germline ends. The CDR3 sequence is CSVEGRFRTVIGNQPQHF. CDR3 DNA: TGCAGCGTTGAAGGGAGATTTCGGACAGTAATAGGCAATCAGCCCCAGCATTTT.

CDR3 nucleotide sequence: TGCGCCAGCAGCTCTGGGACAGGTATCGCTGAAGCTTTCTTT. Translation gives CASSSGTGIAEAFF. The chain is built from TRBV5-1 and TRBJ1-1, with 8 nucleotides matching TRBD1. This CDR3 is 14 amino acids long. Trimming removed 3 bases from V and 6 bases from J; junction bases left unmatched: 7. Germline V gene lookup returns CDR1 SGHRS and CDR2 YFSETQ.

This clone appeared once. This chain connects TRBV4-1 to TRBJ1-2; D is uncertain. The CDR3 is 17 residues long. The V gene's germline CDR1 is MGHRA and CDR2 YSYEKL. Trimming took off 0 bases at V and 4 bases at J, with 18 bases between the two ends. CDR3 bases: TGCGCCAGCAGCCAAGATCCCTCGGCCGGGAGCTCCTATGGCTACACCTTC. Encoded protein: CASSQDPSAGSSYGYTF.

The rearrangement joins TRBV14 to TRBJ1-1; 8 positions match TRBD1. Germline CDR1 is SGHDN and CDR2 is FVKESK. CDR3 length equals 13 residues. The trim removed 4 bases at V and 5 bases at J, leaving 3 bases unmatched. In DNA, the CDR3 is TGTGCCAGCAGCCGACAGGGGTGGACTGAAGCTTTCTTT. This codes for CASSRQGWTEAFF.

The chain couples TRBV7-2 to TRBJ2-5; tentative D call: TRBD1 (6 bases). The CDR3 loop spans 14 amino acids. Trimming removed 4 bases from V and 2 bases from J, with 11 bases in between. Germline V gene lookup returns CDR1 SGHTA and CDR2 FQGNSA. The CDR3 nucleotides read TGTGCCAGCAGCTCCGCAGGGGTTCAAGAGACCCAGTACTTC. Translating it yields CASSSAGVQETQYF. The complete variable domain, with remaining parts taken from reference TRBV7-2 and TRBJ2-5, reads GAGVSQSPSNKVTEKGKDVELRCDPISGHTALYWYRQSLGQGLEFLIYFQGNSAPDKSGLPSDRFSAERTGGSVSTLTIQRTQQEDSAVYLCASSSAGVQETQYFGPGTRLLVL.

The chain has TRBV6-4 and TRBJ1-2; 7 nucleotides line up with TRBD1. This CDR3 contains 13 residues. J was trimmed by 4 bases and V by 6 bases; bases with no gene match: 5. The V gene's germline CDR1 is MRHNA and CDR2 SNTAGT. CDR3: CASRETGTYGYTF. CDR3 DNA: TGTGCCAGCAGAGAGACAGGGACCTATGGCTACACCTTC.

The chain is built from TRBV5-1 and TRBJ1-1, with TRBD1 identical over 8 bases. CDR1 SGHRS and CDR2 YFSETQ come from the germline V gene. V lost 2 bases and J lost 1; bases outside the gene matches: 4. CDR3 length: 15 residues. CDR3 sequence reads: CASSLMGTGNTEAFF. The CDR3 DNA sequence: TGCGCCAGCAGCTTAATGGGGACAGGGAACACTGAAGCTTTCTTT.

The chain uses TRBV6-2 or TRBV6-3 and TRBJ2-7; 9 bases are a match to TRBD1. This CDR3 has 17 residues. Per the germline V gene, CDR1 is MNHEY and CDR2 is SVGEGT. V lost 0 bases and J lost 7; bases outside the gene matches: 13. The CDR3 DNA reads TGTGCCAGCAGTTACTCCCCTCCCGGGACAGGGATGGAAGAGCAGTACTTC. Protein: CASSYSPPGTGMEEQYF.

CDR3 loop: CASSQGGVNTEAFF. CDR3 nucleotide sequence: TGTGCCAGCAGCCAAGGGGGCGTAAACACTGAAGCTTTCTTT. The chain employs TRBV3-1 (or the pseudogene TRBV3-2) and TRBJ1-1, with D perhaps matching TRBD1 (5 bases). The CDR3 covers 14 residues. With 1 base removed from V and 2 bases from J, the gap between germline ends came to 8 bases. Germline CDR1 and CDR2: LGHDT and YNNKEL (reference sequence).

This chain uses TRBV5-1 with TRBJ2-1; 10 nucleotides align to TRBD2. With V trimmed by 0 bases and J by 5 bases, 2 bases remained unmatched. The CDR3 consists of 15 residues. Germline-derived CDR1 and CDR2 are SGHRS and YFSETQ. CDR3 amino acids: CASSLVLAGDNEQFF. The CDR3 DNA follows: TGCGCCAGCAGCTTGGTTCTAGCGGGAGACAATGAGCAGTTCTTC.